What follows are 8 T cell receptor beta chains derived from one specimen sequenced in a study of cytomegalovirus exposure and HLA in healthy donors. Using immunoSEQ multiplex PCR, the repertoire was profiled, and TCRdb retains in-frame clones only, with some absent. The data hold some 120,000 clones, with about 84% observed a single time. The sequencing input was PBMCs. The receptors were gathered from a woman in her thirties in good health and CMV-seronegative.

This clone was observed a single time. The chain is built from TRBV7-9 and TRBJ1-1; 7 bases map to TRBD1. After removal of 1 base from V and 0 bases from J, the junction contained 2 bases not matched to a gene. The CDR3 spans 15 residues. The germline V gene encodes CDR1 SEHNR and CDR2 FQNEAQ (reference sequence). The CDR3 nucleotides read TGTGCCAGCAGCTTAGTTACAGGGGTGAACACTGAAGCTTTCTTT. It specifies CASSLVTGVNTEAFF. The variable domain in full, completed from reference TRBV7-9 and TRBJ1-1, reads DTGVSQNPRHKITKRGQNVTFRCDPISEHNRLYWYRQTLGQGPEFLTYFQNEAQLEKSRLLSDRFSAERPKGSFSTLEIQRTEQGDSAMYLCASSLVTGVNTEAFFGQGTRLTVV.

The chain employs TRBV7-9 and TRBJ1-3; no clear D. The V end lost 1 base, the J end lost 4 bases, and 14 bases lay between the germline ends. Germline assignment: CDR1 SEHNR and CDR2 FQNEAQ (reference sequence). This CDR3 contains 16 residues. For the CDR3, the DNA is TGTGCCAGCAGCTTAGGAGCCCCATCTTTGGGAAACACCATATATTTT. This codes for CASSLGAPSLGNTIYF. The whole variable domain, remainder taken from reference TRBV7-9 and TRBJ1-3, is DTGVSQNPRHKITKRGQNVTFRCDPISEHNRLYWYRQTLGQGPEFLTYFQNEAQLEKSRLLSDRFSAERPKGSFSTLEIQRTEQGDSAMYLCASSLGAPSLGNTIYFGEGSWLTVV.

Here the CDR3 DNA reads TGTGCCAGCAGCTTGGAGGCAGGGAGGTCCGCTTTCTTT. Translation: CASSLEAGRSAFF. The rearrangement joins TRBV5-8 to TRBJ1-1, with a tentative D call TRBD1 (5 bases). The V end was cut by 0 bases, the J end by 11 bases, with 14 bases between. CDR1 and CDR2 from the germline V gene are SGHTS and YDEGEE. The CDR3 is 13 residues long.

This clone was seen repeatedly, ten times or more. One end of the junction varies from germline; a read error may be responsible. The V and J genes are TRBV6-5 and TRBJ1-1; D is perhaps TRBD1 (6 bases). CDR1 is MNHEY, CDR2 SVGAGI, per germline. The CDR3 spans 14 residues. The CDR3, as DNA: TGTGCCAGCAGTCCGTCAGGGGCGAACGCTGAAGCTTTCTTT. Translating it yields CASSPSGANAEAFF.

The chain carries TRBV6-5 and TRBJ2-1; TRBD1 agrees at 8 bases. Germline trimming cut 0 bases from V and 7 bases from J; bases unmatched to any gene: 8. Germline V CDR1 and CDR2: MNHEY, SVGAGI. This CDR3 region has 16 residues. Here the CDR3 reads CASSYSTQGAKNEQFF. Written as DNA, the CDR3 is TGTGCCAGCAGTTACTCGACGCAGGGGGCGAAAAATGAGCAGTTCTTC.

V is TRBV2 and J is TRBJ2-5, with D possibly matching TRBD2 (5 bases). Trimming left V 5 bases short and J 1 base short, with 11 bases between. The CDR3 runs 14 residues. Germline CDR1 is SNHLY and CDR2 is FYNNEI. The CDR3 here is CASSLSGSQETQYF. As DNA, the CDR3 is TGTGCCAGCAGTTTAAGCGGATCCCAAGAGACCCAGTACTTC.

V gene TRBV18 combines with J gene TRBJ2-5; 9 bases line up with TRBD2. Trimming took 2 bases from V and 4 from J; bases not matched to a gene: 2. The CDR3 spans 14 residues. CDR1 and CDR2 (germline): KGHSH, LQKENI. CDR3 loop: CASSPGSGGETQYF. The DNA of the CDR3 is TGTGCCAGCTCACCAGGTAGCGGGGGAGAGACCCAGTACTTC. The full variable domain, rest sourced from reference TRBV18 and TRBJ2-5, is NAGVMQNPRHLVRRRGQEARLRCSPMKGHSHVYWYRQLPEEGLKFMVYLQKENIIDESGMPKERFSAEFPKEGPSILRIQQVVRGDSAAYFCASSPGSGGETQYFGPGTRLLVL.

The chain recombines TRBV19 with TRBJ2-7; 9 bases map to TRBD2. Germline-derived CDR1 and CDR2 are LNHDA and SQIVND (reference sequence). V was clipped by 3 bases and J by 3 bases; unmatched bases: 6. The CDR3 runs to 15 residues. The CDR3 nucleotides read TGTGCCAGTAGTATTGGAGCGGGGGGCCACTACGAGCAGTACTTC. Translation: CASSIGAGGHYEQYF.